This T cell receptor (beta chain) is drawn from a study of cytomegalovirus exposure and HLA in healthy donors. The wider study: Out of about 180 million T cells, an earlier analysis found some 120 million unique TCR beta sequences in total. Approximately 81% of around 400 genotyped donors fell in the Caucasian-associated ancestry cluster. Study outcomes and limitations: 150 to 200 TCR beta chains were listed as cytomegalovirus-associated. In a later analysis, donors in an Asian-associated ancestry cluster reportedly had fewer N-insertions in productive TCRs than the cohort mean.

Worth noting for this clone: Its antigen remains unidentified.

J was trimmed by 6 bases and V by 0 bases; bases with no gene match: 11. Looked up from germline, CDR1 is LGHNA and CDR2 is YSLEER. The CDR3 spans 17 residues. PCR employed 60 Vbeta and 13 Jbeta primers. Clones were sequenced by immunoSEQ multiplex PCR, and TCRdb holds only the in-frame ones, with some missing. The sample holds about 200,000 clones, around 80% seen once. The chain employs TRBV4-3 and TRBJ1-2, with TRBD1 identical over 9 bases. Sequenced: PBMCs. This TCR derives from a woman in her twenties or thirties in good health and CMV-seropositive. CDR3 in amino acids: CASSQDAPGRQGDGYTF. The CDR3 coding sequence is TGCGCCAGCAGCCAAGATGCACCGGGCCGACAGGGGGATGGCTACACCTTC.